This is a list of T cell receptor beta chains from one sample in a study of beta chain features in type 1 diabetes. Some clones are missing from TCRdb's copy, which holds only in-frame ones; the method was immunoSEQ multiplex PCR. Found here are 250,000 to 300,000 clones, roughly 8% of them singletons; the top ten hold roughly 1%. Sequenced material: central memory CD4+ T cells from blood. The receptors originated from a woman aged 18 to 35 in good health. CDR3s include the opening cysteine and the closing phenylalanine or tryptophan. D genes are given only for firm matches. The size entry is marked missing in some rows and otherwise reads once, few, many or a size class.

14,.,TRBJ2-3,TRBV5-1,few,CASSALMTGDTQYF,TGCGCCAGCAGCGCGCTTATGACTGGGGATACGCAGTATTTT
14,TRBD1,TRBJ2-7,TRBV11-1,few,CASSEGQGLGEQYF,TGTGCCAGCAGCGAGGGACAGGGCCTAGGCGAGCAGTACTTC
13,.,TRBJ2-2,TRBV6-1,.,CATYNYHTGELFF,TGTGCCACCTATAACTACCACACCGGGGAGCTGTTTTTT
14,TRBD2,TRBJ2-3,TRBV4-3,.,CASSLGLASDTQYF,TGCGCCAGCAGCTTAGGACTAGCGTCAGATACGCAGTATTTT
15,.,TRBJ1-2,TRBV6-1,.,CASSEVRPRVGGYTF,TGTGCCAGCAGTGAAGTAAGACCTCGAGTGGGTGGCTACACCTTC
14,TRBD1,TRBJ1-5,TRBV25-1,few,CASSESDRTRPQHF,TGTGCCAGCAGTGAATCGGACAGGACTCGGCCCCAGCATTTT
15,.,TRBJ2-4,TRBV27,.,CASSPLGAAKNIQYF,TGTGCCAGCAGTCCGCTCGGAGCGGCCAAAAACATTCAGTACTTC
15,.,TRBJ2-3,TRBV6-6,few,CASSSPGSGTDTQYF,TGTGCCAGCAGCTCACCAGGTTCCGGCACAGATACGCAGTATTTT
14,TRBD1,TRBJ1-5,TRBV29-1,.,CSVEEGGAGQPQHF,TGCAGCGTTGAGGAAGGGGGCGCGGGTCAGCCCCAGCATTTT
13,.,TRBJ1-1,TRBV9,few,CASSVGLAGEAFF,TGTGCCAGCAGCGTAGGTCTGGCAGGGGAAGCTTTCTTT
13,.,TRBJ1-2,TRBV7-9,few,CASSQVGQGGYTF,TGTGCCAGCAGTCAAGTGGGACAAGGAGGCTACACCTTC
16,TRBD2,TRBJ2-3,TRBV2,few,CASSGVGAGEGDTQYF,TGTGCCAGCAGCGGGGTGGGAGCGGGAGAGGGAGATACGCAGTATTTT
12,.,TRBJ1-1,TRBV15,.,CATSTTGPTPFF,TGTGCCACCAGCACCACCGGGCCCACTCCTTTCTTT
15,TRBD2,TRBJ2-3,TRBV5-1,few,CASSFSGDRTDTQYF,TGCGCCAGCAGCTTTAGCGGGGACCGCACAGATACGCAGTATTTT
13,TRBD1,TRBJ2-1,TRBV5-1,many,CASSLTGTAEQFF,TGCGCCAGCAGCCTAACGGGGACAGCCGAGCAGTTCTTC
14,TRBD2,TRBJ2-7,TRBV7-8,.,CASSLTGGSYEQYF,TGTGCCAGCAGCTTAACGGGGGGAAGCTACGAGCAGTACTTC
14,.,TRBJ2-4,TRBV25-1,.,CASSVGLNQDIQYF,TGTGCCAGCAGTGTCGGCCTAAATCAAGACATTCAGTACTTC
16,TRBD2,TRBJ2-3,TRBV5-5,few,CASSQGLAGGTDTQYF,TGTGCCAGCAGCCAGGGACTAGCGGGAGGCACAGATACGCAGTATTTT
14,.,TRBJ2-1,TRBV9,many,CASSVVPGRNEQFF,TGTGCCAGCAGCGTAGTCCCAGGCCGCAATGAGCAGTTCTTC
14,TRBD1,TRBJ1-1,TRBV7-2,.,CASSPRPTGTEAFF,TGTGCCAGCAGCCCCCGACCGACAGGGACAGAAGCTTTCTTT
15,.,TRBJ2-3,TRBV11-1,.,CASSLVGVSGDTQYF,TGTGCCAGCAGCTTAGTGGGGGTATCAGGAGATACGCAGTATTTT
14,.,TRBJ2-6,TRBV6-4,.,CASRLKGGANVLTF,TGTGCCAGCAGATTGAAAGGTGGGGCCAACGTCCTGACTTTC
19,TRBD1,TRBJ1-5,TRBV7-2,.,CASSRGPPTGGASNQPQHF,TGTGCCAGCAGCCGGGGTCCCCCGACAGGGGGCGCGAGCAATCAGCCCCAGCATTTT